This TCR beta chain was documented in a study of blood T cell repertoires in COVID-19. Study background: Collection of acute and convalescent COVID-19 samples took place in the United States, Italy and Spain. T cells, B-cell-depleted T cells, or PBMCs provided the cDNA or gDNA that served as material.

In the authors' workflow: For nucleated cells, counts were estimated from reference gene primer amplification. Libraries were prepared by immunoSEQ multiplex PCR; TCRdb keeps only in-frame clonotypes and omits some of them. V, J and clone size were drawn from that table, and D and trimming were deduced from the DNA. The sample carries over 85,000 clones, roughly 89% recorded once. In Seattle, patients joined the study during active infection and were tracked longitudinally. Germline V gene lookup returns CDR1 LNHDA and CDR2 SQIVND (reference sequence). After removal of 5 bases from V and 4 bases from J, the junction contained 14 bases not matched to a gene. This CDR3 comprises 18 residues.

This clonotype was sampled from a woman aged 45-65 years with COVID-19, enrolled during active disease. The specimen sequenced was peripheral blood. The chain combines TRBV19 with TRBJ2-4, with 10 bases matching TRBD2. This chain's CDR3 is CASSLRASGGDMKNIQYF. The CDR3 nucleotides are TGTGCCAGTAGTCTCCGGGCTAGCGGGGGCGACATGAAAAACATTCAGTACTTC.